The rows below give T cell receptor beta chains drawn from one sample of a study of a mutant IDH1 vaccine in newly diagnosed glioma. Assay: immunoSEQ multiplex PCR; the TCRdb copy retains only in-frame clones and omits some. The data hold about 36,000 clones, with about 80% observed a single time. Their specific antigens are unknown. The sequences come from peripheral blood mononuclear cells (PBMCs), collected from a glioma patient whose treatment included an IDH1 peptide vaccine. All receptors derive from a woman aged 25 to 39 with glioma. Some clones in this sample may be carry-over from other donors' samples. Each CDR3 is given with its conserved first and last residue. A D gene is named only where the DNA matches it firmly. Not every row has a clone size; where given, it reads once, few, many or a size class.

CDR3aa	CDR3nt	v_gene	d_gene	j_gene	abundance
CASSPAGGSYNEQFF	TGTGCCAGCTCCCCGGCGGGAGGGTCCTACAATGAGCAGTTCTTC	TRBV9	TRBD2	TRBJ2-1	NA
CASSLYQGALDYGYTF	TGTGCCAGCAGTTTATATCAGGGGGCCCTCGACTATGGCTACACCTTC	TRBV28	TRBD1	TRBJ1-2	NA
CASSQGQNQPQHF	TGCGCCAGCAGCCAGGGGCAGAATCAGCCCCAGCATTTT	TRBV4-1	NA	TRBJ1-5	NA
CASSPEAAGGSGELFF	TGTGCCAGCAGCCCGGAGGCGGCGGGGGGATCCGGGGAGCTGTTTTTT	TRBV9	TRBD2	TRBJ2-2	NA
CASSPDREYGYTF	TGTGCCAGCTCACCCGACAGGGAGTATGGCTACACCTTC	TRBV18	TRBD1	TRBJ1-2	few
CASSVNRGEWPEAFF	TGTGCCAGTAGTGTTAATCGAGGGGAGTGGCCTGAAGCTTTCTTT	TRBV19	NA	TRBJ1-1	NA
CASSSEGAGGAEYF	TGTGCCAGCAGCTCCGAGGGGGCGGGAGGTGCGGAGTACTTC	TRBV7-8	NA	TRBJ2-7	NA
CSVGRVDYGYTF	TGCAGCGTTGGACGGGTTGACTATGGCTACACCTTC	TRBV29-1	NA	TRBJ1-2	few
CASSVGGQGNTEAFF	TGTGCCAGCAGCGTAGGAGGACAGGGGAACACTGAAGCTTTCTTT	TRBV9	TRBD1	TRBJ1-1	NA
CASSSDRVRVRTEAFF	TGTGCCAGCAGCTCCGACAGGGTGAGGGTTAGGACTGAAGCTTTCTTT	TRBV5-6	TRBD1	TRBJ1-1	NA
CASSPGQMTYEQYF	TGTGCCAGCAGCCCGGGACAGATGACTTACGAGCAGTACTTC	TRBV6-5	TRBD1	TRBJ2-7	NA
CAWSVNIRSEAFF	TGTGCCTGGAGTGTAAATATTCGGTCTGAAGCTTTCTTT	TRBV30	NA	TRBJ1-1	few
CASSGARTAHGYTF	TGTGCCAGCAGTGGAGCCCGGACAGCTCATGGCTACACCTTC	TRBV2	NA	TRBJ1-2	NA
CASSKLAGVTGELFF	TGTGCCAGCAGCAAACTAGCGGGAGTCACCGGGGAGCTGTTTTTT	TRBV7-9	TRBD2	TRBJ2-2	once
CSVEGTPGLALSYNEQFF	TGCAGCGTTGAGGGTACCCCGGGACTAGCGCTCTCCTACAATGAGCAGTTCTTC	TRBV29-1	TRBD2	TRBJ2-1	NA
CASSLDWAWATEAFF	TGTGCCAGCAGCTTGGATTGGGCGTGGGCCACTGAAGCTTTCTTT	TRBV5-5	NA	TRBJ1-1	NA
CASSEAGSYEQYF	TGTGCCAGCAGTGAGGCAGGCTCCTACGAGCAGTACTTC	TRBV6-1	NA	TRBJ2-7	NA
CASSPSWGMAAGNTIYF	TGTGCCAGCTCACCGTCTTGGGGTATGGCTGCTGGAAACACCATATATTTT	TRBV18	NA	TRBJ1-3	NA
CASSFRDGRRETQYF	TGTGCCAGCAGCTTTCGGGACGGAAGGAGGGAGACCCAGTACTTC	TRBV7-6	NA	TRBJ2-5	NA
CASSSTGELFF	TGTGCTAGTAGTTCCACCGGGGAGCTGTTTTTT	TRBV12-5	NA	TRBJ2-2	once
CASSQGRGGLYEQYF	TGCGCCAGCAGCCAAGGACGGGGTGGCCTCTACGAGCAGTACTTC	TRBV4-1	NA	TRBJ2-7	NA